The present T cell receptor beta chain was sequenced within a study of CD8 T cells in ankylosing spondylitis listed by TCRdb under 2017. Background on the whole study: T cell receptor beta repertoires were profiled in healthy donors and ankylosing spondylitis patients so that disease-linked TCR variants could be found. The full study cohort was made up of 25 to 30 ankylosing spondylitis patients and 108 healthy donors. Peripheral blood samples were taken, and synovial fluid was additionally collected from ankylosing spondylitis patients.

Points the paper makes about the study in general: Some motif variants were previously reported in synovial fluid and blood of reactive arthritis patients, suggesting common disease-initiation mechanisms. Blood from ankylosing spondylitis patients appeared to be characterized by a TCR beta motif composed of eight highly homologous amino acid variants. The disease-linked clones showed a CD8+ phenotype and occurred at relatively low frequencies in peripheral blood. The disease-linked clones were reported to be significantly enriched in matched synovial fluid samples from ankylosing spondylitis patients.

Data came from an Illumina HiSeq 2500. Quantitative 5'-RACE with molecular barcodes was the method used to prepare the TCR beta libraries. In the original analysis: To identify disease-linked TCR variants, a new computational method was used, one built on a probabilistic model of VDJ rearrangement. The public reads were run again by TCRdb, first through fastp at Q25 and then through MiXCR, and only productive beta chains were kept. CDR3 protein duplicates are merged, each entry listing the most common genes and DNA. For this entry, the V and J calls and clone size follow TCRdb and not the study's own pipeline. The sample has around 770,000 distinct CDR3 sequences on record, 12% of them singletons. Roughly 0.51% of the sample comes from the top ten. The germline V gene (reference sequence) gives CDR1 as DFQATT and CDR2 as SNEGSKA. The V end loses 3 bases and the J end loses 3 bases, and a stretch of 11 bases separates them. The CDR3 has 13 amino acids, counting the end cysteine and phenylalanine. Of the read, only the CDR3 DNA is kept; its 39 bases are in frame from base 1.

To note about this clonotype: Its specific antigen is unknown. It has no much larger one-base neighbor in the sample; base qualities were not kept.

This clonotype originated in a male donor with ankylosing spondylitis. Here the chain combines TRBV20-1 and TRBJ1-2; the D gene is perhaps TRBD1, on 5 matching bases. Sequencing was done on a sample of blood, either unsorted or a sorted T cell fraction (not recorded which). This receptor carries the CDR3 CSASLGADYGYTF. In nucleotides, the sequence is TGCAGTGCTAGTTTAGGGGCGGACTATGGCTACACCTTC.